What follows are 21 T cell receptor beta chains derived from one specimen sequenced in a study of blood T cell repertoires in COVID-19. Data came from immunoSEQ multiplex PCR; TCRdb stores just in-frame clones and leaves some out. The table lists fewer than 150,000 clones, around 90% of them singletons, with 7.7% in the top ten. Sequences were obtained from peripheral blood. These receptors were obtained from a human donor in a cohort sampled during active COVID-19.

This chain connects TRBV29-1 to TRBJ1-2, with 10 bases lining up with TRBD1. Germline V gene sequence: CDR1 SQVTM, CDR2 ANQGSEA. V lost 4 bases to trimming and J lost 1 base; unmatched junction nucleotides: 9. The CDR3 totals 16 residues. The CDR3: CSVAGTGTGVNYGYTF. The CDR3, as DNA: TGCAGCGTTGCGGGAACCGGGACAGGGGTTAACTATGGCTACACCTTC.

The genes are TRBV11-1 and TRBJ2-2, with 9 bases aligning to TRBD2. This CDR3 is 16 amino acids long. Germline trimming cut 3 bases from V and 5 bases from J; bases unmatched to any gene: 7. Germline CDR1 reads SGHAT; CDR2 reads FQDESV (reference sequence). This CDR3 reads CASSFGRTSVTGELFF. The CDR3 DNA reads TGTGCCAGCAGCTTTGGGAGGACTAGCGTTACCGGGGAGCTGTTTTTT. The full variable domain, with the rest looked up from reference TRBV11-1 and TRBJ2-2, is EAEVAQSPRYKITEKSQAVAFWCDPISGHATLYWYRQILGQGPELLVQFQDESVVDDSQLPKDRFSAERLKGVDSTLKIQPAELGDSAMYLCASSFGRTSVTGELFFGEGSRLTVL.

The chain links TRBV10-3 to TRBJ2-3; no clear D gene. CDR1 ENHRY and CDR2 SYGVKD come from the germline V gene. This CDR3 spans 14 amino acids. V was cut by 2 bases and J by 4 bases, with 10 bases left in between. The CDR3 spells CAISEPHGADTQYF. CDR3 coding DNA: TGTGCCATCAGTGAGCCCCACGGAGCAGATACGCAGTATTTT.

The gene calls are TRBV5-5 and TRBJ2-7; tentative D call: TRBD1 (5 bases). The V and J ends lost 1 base and 5 bases respectively, with 10 bases between them. The germline gives CDR1 SGHKS, CDR2 YYEKEE (reference sequence). The CDR3 loop spans 13 amino acids. DNA of the CDR3: TGTGCCAGCAGCTTGTACCAGGGTGACGAGCAGTACTTC. This translates into CASSLYQGDEQYF.

V gene TRBV27 combines with J gene TRBJ2-1, with 10 positions matching TRBD2. Germline lookup yields CDR1 MNHEY and CDR2 SMNVEV (reference sequence). The V segment lost 5 bases and the J segment 2 bases; nucleotides outside the gene matches: 9. The CDR3 length is 17 residues. In DNA, the CDR3 is TGTGCCAGCAGTCCCCCCCTTAGCGGGGGGCCCTACAATGAGCAGTTCTTC. Translated: CASSPPLSGGPYNEQFF.

V gene TRBV3-1 (or the pseudogene TRBV3-2) combines with J gene TRBJ2-2; D may be TRBD1 (6 bases). Trimming stripped 2 bases from V and 0 bases from J, with 7 bases between. This CDR3 is 15 amino acids long. CDR1 is LGHDT and CDR2 is YNNKEL in the germline V gene (reference sequence). CDR3 residues: CASSQNRANTGELFF. CDR3 bases: TGTGCCAGCAGCCAAAACAGGGCGAACACCGGGGAGCTGTTTTTT.

This rearrangement joins TRBV21-1 to TRBJ2-7; the D call of TRBD1 is as the table states it, not checked on the DNA. TRBV21-1 has pseudogene status. This CDR3 spans 11 amino acids. As DNA, the CDR3 is TGTGCCATTGGGGGCCCCCACGAGCAGTACTTC. Translating it yields CAIGGPHEQYF.

This clone was observed a single time. The chain carries TRBV24-1 and TRBJ2-3; TRBD1 is a possible D gene (6 bases). Germline loops: CDR1 KGHDR, CDR2 SFDVKD. Trimming took off 3 bases at V and 0 bases at J, with 18 bases between the two ends. CDR3 length: 18 amino acids. CDR3: CATSDPRRDTKSTDTQYF. The CDR3 coding sequence is TGTGCCACCAGTGATCCGCGACGGGACACCAAGAGCACAGATACGCAGTATTTT.

This chain joins TRBV10-3 and TRBJ2-5, with 13 bases identical to TRBD2. Germline V gives CDR1 ENHRY, CDR2 SYGVKD. The trim removed 6 bases at V and 5 bases at J, leaving 6 bases unmatched. The CDR3 runs to 15 residues. DNA for the CDR3: TGTGCCATCAGGGAGGGACTAGCGGGGTGGGAGACCCAGTACTTC. It yields the protein CAIREGLAGWETQYF.

The V and J genes are TRBV7-2 and TRBJ2-3, with 14 positions matching TRBD2. The CDR3 is 16 amino acids. The germline V gene has CDR1 SGHTA and CDR2 FQGNSA. The ends lost 5 bases at V and 6 bases at J; junction bases unmatched: 7. The CDR3: CASSPRLAGGRDTQYF. CDR3 sequence (DNA): TGTGCCAGCAGCCCGCGACTAGCGGGGGGGAGGGATACGCAGTATTTT. The full variable domain, rest sourced from reference TRBV7-2 and TRBJ2-3, is GAGVSQSPSNKVTEKGKDVELRCDPISGHTALYWYRQSLGQGLEFLIYFQGNSAPDKSGLPSDRFSAERTGGSVSTLTIQRTQQEDSAVYLCASSPRLAGGRDTQYFGPGTRLTVL.

V usage is TRBV5-8 and J usage is TRBJ1-1; weak D call: TRBD1 (5 bases). Germline CDR1 is SGHTS and CDR2 is YDEGEE. The V end was cut by 8 bases, the J end by 0 bases, with 8 bases between. The CDR3 runs to 12 residues. CDR3 DNA sequence: TGTGCCAGTCAGGGAATGAACACTGAAGCTTTCTTT. It codes for CASQGMNTEAFF.

The chain links TRBV5-1 to TRBJ1-2, with D perhaps matching TRBD1 (5 bases). The CDR3 runs 14 residues. Germline loops: CDR1 SGHRS, CDR2 YFSETQ. Between the trimmed V and J ends, which lost 3 bases and 6 bases, there was a span of 15 bases. The CDR3 spells CASSSEGGADGYTF. Here the CDR3 DNA reads TGCGCCAGCAGCTCCGAGGGAGGGGCGGATGGCTACACCTTC.

This sequence joins TRBV3-1 (or the pseudogene TRBV3-2) and TRBJ2-7; tentative D call: TRBD1 (5 bases). The CDR3 loop spans 14 amino acids. Between the trimmed V and J ends, which lost 0 bases and 3 bases, there was a span of 9 bases. In germline, CDR1 is LGHDT, CDR2 YNNKEL (reference sequence). The CDR3 loop is CASSQEKGHYEQYF. The CDR3 region has the DNA TGTGCCAGCAGCCAAGAGAAGGGGCACTACGAGCAGTACTTC.

The CDR3 reads CATSDAVAGGGTDTQYF. CDR3 coding DNA: TGTGCCACCAGTGATGCCGTAGCGGGGGGGGGCACAGATACGCAGTATTTT. The rearrangement joins TRBV24-1 to TRBJ2-3; TRBD2 aligns across 11 bases. Trimming removed 3 bases from V and 1 base from J; junction bases left unmatched: 5. Germline V gives CDR1 KGHDR, CDR2 SFDVKD. The CDR3 contains 17 residues.

The chain couples TRBV29-1 to TRBJ2-7; a possible D gene is TRBD2 (5 bases). This CDR3 has 15 amino acids. CDR1 is SQVTM, CDR2 ANQGSEA, per germline. V dropped 6 bases and J dropped 1 base, with 19 bases sitting between them. CDR3 protein: CSVDSSIGGSYEQYF. The CDR3 DNA sequence: TGCAGCGTGGACTCCTCGATAGGTGGGTCCTACGAGCAGTACTTC.

This clone was counted once. V and J are TRBV12-3 or TRBV12-4 and TRBJ2-5; a weak D match, TRBD1 (6 bases). The CDR3 loop spans 12 amino acids. Trimming shortened V by 8 bases and J by 5 bases, and 12 bases separated the two germline ends. DNA for the CDR3: TGTGCCAGCCAGAGGGGGTGGGAGACCCAGTACTTC. Translating gives CASQRGWETQYF.

The chain has TRBV7-2 and TRBJ1-4; perhaps TRBD1 as D (6 bases). This CDR3 comprises 14 residues. Trimming pared 5 bases from V and 5 bases from J, leaving 12 bases between. Per germline, CDR1 SGHTA and CDR2 FQGNSA. In nucleotides, the CDR3 is TGTGCCAGCAGCCCGGACAGCGTGAATGAAAAACTGTTTTTT. Its protein is CASSPDSVNEKLFF.

This chain connects TRBV6-5 to TRBJ2-7, with unresolved D. The ends were cut back, 6 bases at V and 6 bases at J, with 6 bases in the middle. Germline lookup yields CDR1 MNHEY and CDR2 SVGAGI. The CDR3 is 10 amino acids. CDR3 nucleotides: TGTGCCAGCAGCAACGGCGAGCAGTACTTC. This encodes CASSNGEQYF.

This clone appeared a single time. The chain carries TRBV11-3 and TRBJ2-2, with a weak D call TRBD2 (7 bases). The CDR3 length is 14 residues. Trimming took 7 bases from V and 4 from J, leaving 13 bases between them. Germline V gives CDR1 SGHNT, CDR2 YENEEA. CDR3 in amino acids: CASNRGGGTGELFF. For the CDR3, the DNA is TGTGCCAGCAACCGGGGAGGGGGCACCGGGGAGCTGTTTTTT.

The chain couples TRBV4-1 to TRBJ1-1; tentatively, D is TRBD1 (6 bases). Trimming left V 6 bases short and J 0 bases short, with 14 bases between. The germline gives CDR1 MGHRA, CDR2 YSYEKL. This CDR3 comprises 15 residues. The CDR3 spells CASSWGGTMNTEAFF. The CDR3 DNA is TGCGCCAGCAGTTGGGGGGGCACGATGAACACTGAAGCTTTCTTT.

This sequence joins TRBV7-6 and TRBJ1-1; TRBD1 agrees at 10 bases. CDR1 is SGHVS and CDR2 is FNYEAQ in the germline V gene. This CDR3 has 15 amino acids. J gave up 7 bases and V 5 bases, and 10 bases lay outside the gene matches. CDR3 region: CASSPTPGQGIEAFF. The CDR3 nucleotides read TGTGCCAGCAGCCCCACACCGGGACAGGGGATTGAAGCTTTCTTT.